The 24 T cell receptor beta chains reported below all come from one sample, sequenced in a study of T cells after yellow fever vaccination. TCRdb used MiXCR to reprocess the 5' RACE reads, holding one entry per CDR3 protein. Of some 96,000 distinct CDR3 sequences in the sample, approximately 8.4% are singletons; the top ten hold over 15%. This material consisted of CD8+ T cells not binding an NS4B(214-222) dextramer, sorted from PBMCs, taken roughly 15 days after the first yellow fever vaccination. Receptor source: a man aged 18 to 30 who received the YFV17D yellow fever vaccine.

V gene TRBV2 combines with J gene TRBJ1-4; 7 bases are a match to TRBD1. CDR1 and CDR2 (germline): SNHLY, FYNNEI. This CDR3 contains 16 residues. The trim removed 8 bases at V and 0 bases at J, leaving 9 bases unmatched. CDR3 DNA: TGTGCCAGCCTGACAGGGCGAATATCAACTAATGAAAAACTGTTTTTT. Translating gives CASLTGRISTNEKLFF.

The rearrangement joins TRBV7-9 to TRBJ1-4; the D is unclear. This CDR3 comprises 15 residues. Germline CDR1 SEHNR, CDR2 FQNEAQ (reference sequence). V gave up 2 bases and J gave up 8 bases, with 15 bases separating them. CDR3 in amino acids: CASSLRFRSAEKLFF. The CDR3 coding sequence is TGTGCCAGCAGCTTAAGGTTTCGATCAGCCGAAAAACTGTTTTTT. Combining the CDR3 with reference TRBV7-9 and TRBJ1-4 gives the whole variable domain DTGVSQNPRHKITKRGQNVTFRCDPISEHNRLYWYRQTLGQGPEFLTYFQNEAQLEKSRLLSDRFSAERPKGSFSTLEIQRTEQGDSAMYLCASSLRFRSAEKLFFGSGTQLSVL.

The chain recombines TRBV6-2 or TRBV6-3 with TRBJ2-7; 7 positions match TRBD1. In germline, CDR1 is MNHEY, CDR2 SVGEGT. The CDR3 totals 13 residues. The V and J ends lost 8 bases and 2 bases, in that order; junction bases with no gene match: 6. CDR3 sequence reads: CASDSGTAYEQYF. CDR3 sequence (DNA): TGTGCCAGCGACTCCGGGACAGCCTACGAGCAGTACTTC.

The table lists this clonotype with many counts. V gene TRBV7-2 combines with J gene TRBJ1-2; no clear D. CDR1 and CDR2 from the germline V gene are SGHTA and FQGNSA. V shed 5 bases and J shed 8 bases, with 12 bases lying between them. The CDR3 runs to 12 residues. The DNA for the CDR3 is TGTGCCAGCAGCGGAACACGGACGGGCTACACCTTC. Protein sequence: CASSGTRTGYTF. The full variable domain, rest sourced from reference TRBV7-2 and TRBJ1-2, is GAGVSQSPSNKVTEKGKDVELRCDPISGHTALYWYRQSLGQGLEFLIYFQGNSAPDKSGLPSDRFSAERTGGSVSTLTIQRTQQEDSAVYLCASSGTRTGYTFGSGTRLTVV.

This clonotype showed up just a few times. The rearrangement joins TRBV7-2 to TRBJ2-1; 7 nucleotides line up with TRBD2. The junction had 3 bases not matched to a gene; V was cut back by 3 bases and J by 7 bases. CDR3 length equals 13 residues. Germline lookup yields CDR1 SGHTA and CDR2 FQGNSA. CDR3 bases: TGTGCCAGCAGCTTGCGGGGGTGGAATGAGCAGTTCTTC. Translating it yields CASSLRGWNEQFF.

This clonotype was found many times. The chain is built from TRBV27 and TRBJ2-3; 10 nucleotides align to TRBD1. This CDR3 is 15 amino acids long. Germline assignment: CDR1 MNHEY and CDR2 SMNVEV (reference sequence). After removal of 6 bases from V and 3 bases from J, the junction contained 6 bases not matched to a gene. This chain's CDR3 is CASSPGTGATDTQYF. CDR3 nucleotide sequence: TGTGCCAGCAGCCCCGGGACAGGGGCGACAGATACGCAGTATTTT.

This clonotype was seen more than once but under ten times. The chain carries TRBV9 and TRBJ2-7; no reliable D call. V lost 0 bases and J 0 bases, leaving 4 bases between the germline ends. The CDR3 loop spans 13 amino acids. Germline values: CDR1 SGDLS, CDR2 YYNGEE. CDR3 residues: CASSVGVSYEQYF. The CDR3 nucleotides are TGTGCCAGCAGCGTAGGTGTCTCCTACGAGCAGTACTTC.

J is TRBJ2-7 and V is TRBV4-1; 7 nucleotides match TRBD1. This CDR3 has 14 residues. Trimming removed 2 bases from V and 3 bases from J; junction bases left unmatched: 4. CDR1 and CDR2 from the germline V gene are MGHRA and YSYEKL. DNA of the CDR3: TGCGCCAGCAGCCAAACAGGGGAAGGCTACGAGCAGTACTTC. Its translation: CASSQTGEGYEQYF.

At least ten counts were recorded for this clonotype. Compared with germline, one end of the junction differs, possibly owing to a read error. As DNA, the CDR3 is TGCGCCAGCAGCTTGGGCGGGGGGCCCTACAATGAGCAGTTCTTC. It encodes CASSLGGGPYNEQFF. The V call is TRBV27, the J call TRBJ2-1, with 8 bases aligning to TRBD2. The CDR3 runs 15 residues. Germline CDR1 MNHEY, CDR2 SMNVEV (reference sequence).

This clonotype was found a few times. The J gene is TRBJ2-4, the V gene TRBV2; 8 positions agree with TRBD1. CDR1 is SNHLY and CDR2 is FYNNEI in the germline V gene. After removal of 6 bases from V and 9 bases from J, the junction contained 16 bases not matched to a gene. This CDR3 contains 16 residues. The CDR3 sequence: CASRTGSGQGRAIQYF. The CDR3 bases are TGTGCCAGCAGGACAGGCTCCGGACAGGGTAGGGCCATTCAGTACTTC.

The chain links TRBV27 to TRBJ2-3, with a possible D match to TRBD1 (7 bases). V gave up 5 bases and J gave up 0 bases, with 12 bases separating them. CDR1 is MNHEY and CDR2 is SMNVEV in the germline V gene (reference sequence). This CDR3 has 15 residues. For the CDR3, the DNA is TGTGCCAGCAGTGGAGGGGGCGTTAGCACAGATACGCAGTATTTT. It yields the protein CASSGGGVSTDTQYF.

The chain joins TRBV5-6 to TRBJ2-5; 8 nucleotides agree with TRBD2. The CDR3 extends over 15 amino acids. Germline CDR1 is SGHDT and CDR2 is YYEEEE. The V segment lost 2 bases and the J segment 2 bases; nucleotides outside the gene matches: 5. CDR3 region: CASSFTGGRQETQYF. DNA of the CDR3: TGTGCCAGCAGCTTCACGGGGGGGAGACAAGAGACCCAGTACTTC.

V usage is TRBV27 and J usage is TRBJ1-4, with TRBD1 identical over 7 bases. In germline, CDR1 is MNHEY, CDR2 SMNVEV (reference sequence). The CDR3 consists of 13 residues. The ends lost 8 bases at V and 4 bases at J; junction bases unmatched: 4. For the CDR3, the DNA is TGTGCCAGCGGACAGGCGTATAATGAAAAACTGTTTTTT. Translated: CASGQAYNEKLFF.

This rearrangement joins TRBV4-2 to TRBJ2-2, with 7 bases aligning to TRBD2. Germline CDR1 and CDR2: LGHNA and YNFKEQ. CDR3 length: 14 amino acids. Trimming removed 4 bases from V and 6 bases from J; junction bases left unmatched: 5. This chain's CDR3 is CASSPVGRAGELFF. The CDR3 region has the DNA TGTGCCAGCAGCCCAGTGGGGAGGGCCGGGGAGCTGTTTTTT.

This clonotype was observed a few times. The chain joins TRBV1 to TRBJ2-7; TRBD1 is taken as the D call from the table, unchecked against the DNA. TRBV1 is tagged as a pseudogene. CDR3 length: 14 amino acids. This CDR3 is CTSSQGTHFYEQYF. In DNA form, the CDR3 reads TGCACCAGCAGCCAGGGGACACACTTCTACGAGCAGTACTTC.

This clonotype showed up many times. The rearrangement links TRBV11-2 to TRBJ1-2; 8 positions match TRBD1. The germline V gene has CDR1 SGHAT and CDR2 FQNNGV. J gave up 3 bases and V 0 bases, and 18 bases lay outside the gene matches. The CDR3 has 20 residues. In DNA, the CDR3 is TGTGCCAGCAGCTTAGAACGGAGCGGCAGGGGGCGAAGGGGAGACTATGGCTACACCTTC. It translates to CASSLERSGRGRRGDYGYTF.

This clonotype was observed a handful of times. The chain combines TRBV7-9 with TRBJ1-1; D is ambiguous. The CDR3 runs to 14 residues. The germline V and J ends were trimmed by 5 bases and 5 bases, with 15 bases remaining between them. Germline CDR1 and CDR2: SEHNR and FQNEAQ (reference sequence). The CDR3 DNA reads as TGTGCCAGCAGCCCGTTCGGGGAGATTACTGAAGCTTTCTTT. Protein sequence: CASSPFGEITEAFF.

This clonotype turned up a few times. The V and J genes are TRBV2 and TRBJ1-4; maybe TRBD1 (6 bases). The ends were cut back, 5 bases at V and 12 bases at J, with 22 bases in the middle. Germline V lookup: CDR1 SNHLY, CDR2 FYNNEI. The CDR3 is 15 amino acids. The CDR3 loop reads CASSPRGATFEELFF. The CDR3 coding sequence is TGTGCCAGCAGTCCCAGGGGCGCAACTTTTGAGGAACTGTTTTTT.

This clonotype was counted only a few times. This chain links TRBV11-2 with TRBJ2-1; 13 bases line up with TRBD2. J lost 8 bases, V lost 5 bases, and 6 bases had no gene match. Germline V gene data show CDR1 as SGHAT and CDR2 as FQNNGV. The CDR3 runs 15 residues. The CDR3, as DNA: TGTGCCAGCAGCCCCAGACTAGCGGGGGGTTATGAGCAGTTCTTC. Encoded protein: CASSPRLAGGYEQFF.

This clonotype was seen more than once but under ten times. The chain couples TRBV28 to TRBJ1-4, with D maybe TRBD1 (5 bases). The germline gives CDR1 MDHEN, CDR2 SYDVKM. This CDR3 has 14 amino acids. V dropped 6 bases and J dropped 7 bases, with 15 bases sitting between them. CDR3 nucleotide sequence: TGTGCCAGCAGCCTCGCAGGGATCGGTGAAAAACTGTTTTTT. It specifies CASSLAGIGEKLFF.

This clonotype was seen more than once but under ten times. This chain joins TRBV19 and TRBJ2-1; 9 bases match TRBD2. The CDR3 runs to 14 residues. Losses at the gene ends were 4 bases for V and 4 bases for J; bases not matched to a gene: 2. The V gene's germline CDR1 is LNHDA and CDR2 SQIVND (reference sequence). The CDR3 DNA sequence: TGTGCCAGTAGTACTCTAGCGGGGTACAATGAGCAGTTCTTC. Its translation is CASSTLAGYNEQFF.

V usage is TRBV7-9 and J usage is TRBJ2-7; D is uncertain. V lost 1 base, J lost 4 bases, and 5 bases lay in between. Looked up from germline, CDR1 is SEHNR and CDR2 is FQNEAQ (reference sequence). CDR3 length equals 12 residues. CDR3 loop: CASSLVPYEQYV. Here the CDR3 DNA reads TGTGCCAGCAGCTTAGTGCCATACGAGCAGTACGTC.

Many counts were recorded for this clonotype. The chain is built from TRBV12-3 or TRBV12-4 and TRBJ1-1; 8 bases line up with TRBD1. The CDR3 has 15 residues. V gave up 5 bases and J gave up 7 bases; unmatched junction bases: 12. The CDR3 reads CASSGQGLTTNEAFF. As DNA, the CDR3 is TGTGCCAGCAGTGGACAGGGCTTGACAACAAATGAAGCTTTCTTT.

The genes are TRBV9 and TRBJ2-6, with D maybe TRBD1 (5 bases). V shed 7 bases and J shed 1 base, with 15 bases lying between them. Per germline, CDR1 SGDLS and CDR2 YYNGEE. The CDR3 has 16 residues. The CDR3 bases are TGTGCCAGCGCCGACAGCTTCCAGTCTGGGGCCAACGTCCTGACTTTC. Translating it yields CASADSFQSGANVLTF. The full variable domain, rest sourced from reference TRBV9 and TRBJ2-6, is DSGVTQTPKHLITATGQRVTLRCSPRSGDLSVYWYQQSLDQGLQFLIQYYNGEERAKGNILERFSAQQFPDLHSELNLSSLELGDSALYFCASADSFQSGANVLTFGAGSRLTVL.